The 2 T cell receptor beta chains below all came from one sample that was sequenced in a study of Ad26.COV2.S vaccination and SARS-CoV-2 variants (dated by TCRdb to about 2021). The treatment or condition label for this specimen denotes: some 20 received Ad26.COV2.S at low or high dose, single or two shots; several received placebo; per-sample allocation not given. Repertoires of vaccine and placebo recipients were sequenced from samples taken on day 63 after the first injection. Library generation was performed with the immunoSEQ multiplex PCR assay. This immuneACCESS table, as held by TCRdb, lists in-frame sequences with V and J called but not all clones. Of the missing ones, under half trace to an unresolved V gene in checked studies; the others have no known cause. Within this sample are some 340,000 clones, with approximately 80% of them counted one time only. The top ten clones comprise approximately 2.2% of the sample.

Source: peripheral blood, taken in a trial of Ad26.COV2.S vaccine versus placebo. These receptor sequences come from a person between 18 and 65 years old who received the Ad26.COV2.S COVID-19 vaccine or a placebo.

This clone was observed a single time. V gene TRBV4-2 combines with J gene TRBJ2-7; 8 bases line up with TRBD2. The trim removed 2 bases at V and 2 bases at J, leaving 11 bases unmatched. CDR3 length: 17 residues. Germline CDR1 LGHNA, CDR2 YNFKEQ. The DNA of the CDR3 is TGTGCCAGCAGCCAACCGGGAGGGGGGAGCGTGACCTACGAGCAGTACTTC. Translation: CASSQPGGGSVTYEQYF.

The rearrangement joins TRBV2 to TRBJ1-1, with 9 bases identical to TRBD1. Trimming took 8 bases from V and 8 from J; bases not matched to a gene: 6. Per germline, CDR1 SNHLY and CDR2 FYNNEI. The CDR3 contains 12 residues. CDR3 protein: CASGTGGLEAFF. The CDR3 region has the DNA TGTGCCAGCGGAACAGGGGGCTTAGAAGCTTTCTTT.